These 14 T cell receptor beta chains were all obtained from the same sample, sequenced in a study of monozygotic twins with inflammatory bowel disease. TCRdb re-called the 5' RACE reads; one entry per CDR3 protein, DNA not given. The sample holds around 100,000 distinct CDR3 sequences. Sequences were obtained from blood. All receptors come from a human donor with ulcerative colitis or Crohn's disease, or a healthy co-twin of an affected twin (not recorded which).

This chain connects TRBV18 to TRBJ1-4. Germline V lookup: CDR1 KGHSH, CDR2 LQKENI. This CDR3 region has 15 residues. The CDR3 here is CASSPQGATNEKLFF. Drawing the rest from reference TRBV18 and TRBJ1-4, the complete variable domain is NAGVMQNPRHLVRRRGQEARLRCSPMKGHSHVYWYRQLPEEGLKFMVYLQKENIIDESGMPKERFSAEFPKEGPSILRIQQVVRGDSAAYFCASSPQGATNEKLFFGSGTQLSVL.

V gene TRBV2 combines with J gene TRBJ1-6; the D call from TCRdb, TRBD1, cannot be confirmed without DNA. Germline V gene sequence: CDR1 SNHLY, CDR2 FYNNEI. This CDR3 has 13 residues. CDR3 residues: CANRDRRNSPLHF.

The chain couples TRBV6-1 to TRBJ1-5; the TRBD1 assignment by TCRdb is unverifiable without DNA. The CDR3 runs to 14 residues. Germline V gene sequence: CDR1 MNHNS, CDR2 SASEGT. The CDR3 loop is CASSGTGHDQPQHF.

This CDR3 reads CASSQDSRGEKLFF. The rearrangement joins TRBV4-3 to TRBJ1-4; TCRdb picks TRBD1, but there is no DNA to check that call. Germline loops: CDR1 LGHNA, CDR2 YSLEER. The CDR3 contains 14 residues.

The chain recombines TRBV5-1 with TRBJ2-3; TCRdb calls TRBD1, which cannot be checked without DNA. CDR1 is SGHRS and CDR2 is YFSETQ in the germline V gene. This CDR3 region has 17 residues. The CDR3 region is CASSLTTGQWRIDTQYF.

The chain has TRBV3-1 and TRBJ2-7; TCRdb calls TRBD2, which cannot be checked without DNA. From germline, CDR1 is LGHDT and CDR2 YNNKEL (reference sequence). The CDR3 totals 15 residues. The CDR3 reads CASTLLGALPYEQYF.

J is TRBJ2-1 and V is TRBV19; TCRdb calls TRBD2, which cannot be checked without DNA. The CDR3 loop spans 20 amino acids. The germline CDR1 and CDR2 sequences are LNHDA and SQIVND (reference sequence). The CDR3 sequence is CASSIMASGSTRSSYNEQFF.

The V and J genes are TRBV12-3 or TRBV12-4 and TRBJ1-4. CDR3 length: 15 residues. CDR3 loop: CASRRMVGPNEKLFF.

CDR3 in amino acids: CASSQAVSYEQYF. This chain joins TRBV28 and TRBJ2-7; absent DNA, TCRdb's TRBD2 call cannot be checked. This CDR3 is built from 13 residues. Germline lookup yields CDR1 MDHEN and CDR2 SYDVKM.

CDR3 region: CASRGSGGNQPQHF. This chain connects TRBV28 to TRBJ1-5. CDR3 size: 14 residues. CDR1 is MDHEN, CDR2 SYDVKM, per germline.

The chain joins TRBV27 to TRBJ1-4; the D gene TCRdb calls, TRBD1, cannot be checked with no DNA. Per the germline V gene, CDR1 is MNHEY and CDR2 is SMNVEV (reference sequence). The CDR3 has 16 amino acids. The CDR3 spells CASSPLRTGSREKLFF.

This chain links TRBV11-2 with TRBJ2-5; TCRdb proposes TRBD2, but this gene call is untestable without DNA. There are 13 residues in the CDR3. The germline V gene has CDR1 SGHAT and CDR2 FQNNGV. CDR3 amino acids: CASTRRRAETQYF. Based on the CDR3 plus reference TRBV11-2 and TRBJ2-5, the full variable domain is EAGVAQSPRYKIIEKRQSVAFWCNPISGHATLYWYQQILGQGPKLLIQFQNNGVVDDSQLPKDRFSAERLKGVDSTLKIQPAKLEDSAVYLCASTRRRAETQYFGPGTRLLVL.

V gene TRBV5-1 combines with J gene TRBJ2-5; TCRdb outputs TRBD1, but without DNA this stays unchecked. Germline-derived CDR1 and CDR2 are SGHRS and YFSETQ. The CDR3 contains 15 residues. The CDR3 region is CASSFGEPVAETQYF.

The gene calls are TRBV7-7 and TRBJ2-5; TCRdb's D gene call, TRBD2, goes unchecked for lack of DNA. The germline gives CDR1 SSHAT, CDR2 FNYEAQ (reference sequence). CDR3 length: 15 amino acids. The CDR3 here is CASSLGGVGQETQYF. The entire variable domain, with the rest obtained from reference TRBV7-7 and TRBJ2-5, is as follows: GAGVSQSPRYKVTKRGQDVTLRCDPISSHATLYWYQQALGQGPEFLTYFNYEAQPDKSGLPSDRFSAERPEGSISTLTIQRTEQRDSAMYRCASSLGGVGQETQYFGPGTRLLVL.